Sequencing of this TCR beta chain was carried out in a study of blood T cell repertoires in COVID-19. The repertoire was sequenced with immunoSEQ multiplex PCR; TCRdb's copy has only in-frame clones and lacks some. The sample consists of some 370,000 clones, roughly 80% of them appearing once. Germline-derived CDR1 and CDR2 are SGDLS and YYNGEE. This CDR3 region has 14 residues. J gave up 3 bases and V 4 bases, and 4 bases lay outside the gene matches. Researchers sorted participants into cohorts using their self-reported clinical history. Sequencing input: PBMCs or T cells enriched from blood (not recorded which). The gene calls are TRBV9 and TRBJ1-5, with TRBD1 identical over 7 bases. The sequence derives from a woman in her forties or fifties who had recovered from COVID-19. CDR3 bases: TGTGCCAGCAGCCGGGACAGCCTCAATCAGCCCCAGCATTTT. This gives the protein CASSRDSLNQPQHF.